The sequence of this T cell receptor beta chain was determined in a study of blood T cell repertoires in COVID-19 (dated by TCRdb to 2018 to 2021). In the study overall: Samples covering the acute and convalescent phases of COVID-19 were provided by collaborators in the United States, Italy and Spain. Where HLA class I and class II types were available, the types were taken from metadata supplied by the sample provider, not from assay-based typing. The repertoires were made available in a free public database intended to serve as a resource for research on the immune response to SARS-CoV-2. The material from the prospective study consisted of cDNA or gDNA derived from T cells, B-cell-depleted T cells, or PBMCs. Sample metadata almost always included a de-identified subject ID, COVID-19 status, age in years and sex. Samples were obtained from the ongoing ImmuneRACE study (first 160 participants) and from about 1,300 subjects provided by 6 global collaborators. Subjects who had been exposed to COVID-19, were actively infected with it, or had recovered from it provided the deeply sampled blood TCRbeta repertoires that made up the dataset. General study outcomes and caveats: How much clinical and demographic metadata was included differed by source and by participant, and the metadata was provided uncurated.

In the prospective study, participants were about 18 to 90 years old, resided in about two dozen geographic areas of the United States, and were enrolled through a virtual design. Cohort assignment in the prospective study relied on participant-reported clinical history from a screening survey and a study questionnaire. In the prospective study, mobile phlebotomists collected whole blood, serum and a nasopharyngeal or oropharyngeal swab from each participant. Over a roughly 2-month period, participants in the prospective study had the option of providing additional blood draws and questionnaires. Before DNA extraction, blood samples from the prospective study were shipped at room temperature or frozen. The immunoSEQ Assay, a bias-controlled multiplex PCR, was used to amplify TCRbeta CDR3 regions from genomic DNA. As for the authors' bioinformatics: Within the assay, amplification of reference gene primers was used to estimate how many nucleated cells each sample contained. Sequence reads were collapsed and filtered to measure the absolute abundance of every unique TCRbeta CDR3 rearrangement. Productive Simpson clonality was computed per sample as the square root of Simpson's diversity index over productive rearrangements. TCRdb provides this immuneACCESS table in a form limited to in-frame rearrangements. Some clones are lacking; in checked studies, under half of them reflect an unresolved V gene, and why the rest are absent is not known. Clonal size and the V and J genes are those of that table, whereas D and trimming came from the DNA. This sample is represented by about 220,000 clones; about 79% of them were singletons. Approximately 1.3% of the sample lies in the top ten.

CDR1 is given as LNHDA and CDR2 as SQIVND, both from the germline V gene (reference sequence). Here V drops 3 bases and J drops 5 bases, and the junction holds 6 bases not matched to any gene. Inclusive of the bounding cysteine and phenylalanine, the CDR3 is 14 residues long. Only the CDR3 part of the read is kept: 42 bases, read in frame from the first base. As regards this clone: This clone's antigen is unknown. The sample holds no much larger clone one base away, and base qualities are not on file.

Material for sequencing was PBMCs or T cells enriched from blood (not recorded which). Rearrangement joined TRBV19 to TRBJ2-5; TRBD1 aligns with 7 central bases. This receptor was taken from a woman aged 40-49 years with acute COVID-19. The sequenced DNA: TGTGCCAGTAGTATTTCGACAGGGTTGGAGACCCAGTACTTC. This codes for CASSISTGLETQYF.